This is a list of T cell receptor beta chains from one sample in a study of shared clonotypes between healthy human individuals. TCRdb keeps only in-frame clones here, not all; method: immunoSEQ multiplex PCR. Among around 2.5 million clones, roughly 93% were seen once, and the ten largest hold 0.36%. The sequenced sample was naive CD4+ T cells from PBMCs. These receptors all stem from a man aged 18 to 35 in good health. Some clones in this sample may be carry-over from other donors' samples. Each CDR3 is given with its conserved first and last residue. D genes are given only for firm matches. Where a row states a size, it is once, few, many or the class of an expanded clone; other rows omit it.

CDR3aa: CASSSGTSGSWEQYF
CDR3nt: TGTGCCAGCAGCTCAGGGACTAGCGGGAGCTGGGAGCAGTACTTC
d_gene: TRBD2
j_gene: TRBJ2-7
v_gene: TRBV7-2
abundance: NA

CDR3aa: CASSPPWPKPDTQYF
CDR3nt: TGTGCCAGCAGCCCCCCCTGGCCTAAGCCAGATACGCAGTATTTT
d_gene: NA
j_gene: TRBJ2-3
v_gene: TRBV5-6
abundance: NA

CDR3aa: CASSTAPGLGDEKLFF
CDR3nt: TGCGCCAGCAGCACCGCTCCCGGCCTCGGGGATGAAAAACTGTTTTTT
d_gene: NA
j_gene: TRBJ1-4
v_gene: TRBV5-1
abundance: NA

CDR3aa: CASSFSGTSTDTQYF
CDR3nt: TGTGCCAGCAGCTTTAGCGGGACAAGCACAGATACGCAGTATTTT
d_gene: TRBD2
j_gene: TRBJ2-3
v_gene: TRBV7-2
abundance: NA

CDR3aa: CASRGQGVRTDTQYF
CDR3nt: TGTGCCAGCAGGGGACAGGGGGTTAGGACAGATACGCAGTATTTT
d_gene: TRBD1
j_gene: TRBJ2-3
v_gene: TRBV6-6
abundance: NA

CDR3aa: CASSGTGVKDF
CDR3nt: TGTGCCAGCAGCGGAACAGGGGTAAAGGACTTC
d_gene: TRBD1
j_gene: TRBJ2-7
v_gene: TRBV7-9
abundance: few

CDR3aa: CASSKAPRNHSGDHF
CDR3nt: TGTGCCAGCAGCAAAGCGCCCAGAAACCATTCAGGTGACCACTTT
d_gene: NA
j_gene: TRBJ1-6
v_gene: TRBV21-1
abundance: once

CDR3aa: CASSQAGPEKLFF
CDR3nt: TGCGCCAGCAGCCAAGCCGGACCGGAAAAACTGTTTTTT
d_gene: NA
j_gene: TRBJ1-4
v_gene: TRBV4-1
abundance: few

CDR3aa: CASSYSGRAYNEQFF
CDR3nt: TGTGCCAGCAGCTATAGCGGGAGGGCCTACAATGAGCAGTTCTTC
d_gene: TRBD2
j_gene: TRBJ2-1
v_gene: TRBV6-5
abundance: NA

CDR3aa: CASTPDRVGEQFF
CDR3nt: TGTGCCAGCACTCCGGACAGGGTCGGGGAGCAGTTCTTC
d_gene: TRBD1
j_gene: TRBJ2-1
v_gene: TRBV25-1
abundance: NA

CDR3aa: CASSQRVGELFF
CDR3nt: TGTGCCAGCAGCCAGCGGGTCGGGGAGCTGTTTTTT
d_gene: NA
j_gene: TRBJ2-2
v_gene: TRBV4-2
abundance: NA

CDR3aa: CASTGGDYGYTF
CDR3nt: TGTGCCAGTACAGGGGGCGACTATGGCTACACCTTC
d_gene: TRBD1
j_gene: TRBJ1-2
v_gene: TRBV28
abundance: NA

CDR3aa: CASSLVAGGTDTQYF
CDR3nt: TGTGCCAGCAGCTTAGTCGCTGGAGGCACAGATACGCAGTATTTT
d_gene: NA
j_gene: TRBJ2-3
v_gene: TRBV7-2
abundance: NA

CDR3aa: CASSTSTPSSGRNNEQFF
CDR3nt: TGTGCCAGCAGTACATCTACCCCCTCCAGCGGGAGAAACAATGAGCAGTTCTTC
d_gene: TRBD2
j_gene: TRBJ2-1
v_gene: TRBV28
abundance: NA

CDR3aa: CASSPVVGAAGELFF
CDR3nt: TGTGCCAGCAGCCCCGTTGTTGGAGCTGCGGGGGAGCTGTTTTTT
d_gene: NA
j_gene: TRBJ2-2
v_gene: TRBV6-6
abundance: NA

CDR3aa: CASSEGGWKPEYTQYF
CDR3nt: TGTGCCAGCAGCGAGGGGGGGTGGAAGCCGGAATATACGCAGTATTTT
d_gene: NA
j_gene: TRBJ2-3
v_gene: TRBV9
abundance: NA

CDR3aa: CASSAQGNNQPQHF
CDR3nt: TGTGCCAGCAGTGCACAGGGGAACAATCAGCCCCAGCATTTT
d_gene: TRBD1
j_gene: TRBJ1-5
v_gene: TRBV28
abundance: NA

CDR3aa: CASSLGTGSTDTQYF
CDR3nt: TGTGCCAGCAGCTTAGGGACGGGGAGCACAGATACGCAGTATTTT
d_gene: NA
j_gene: TRBJ2-3
v_gene: TRBV7-9
abundance: NA

CDR3aa: CASRAGDEQFF
CDR3nt: TGTGCCAGCAGGGCGGGAGATGAGCAGTTCTTC
d_gene: TRBD2
j_gene: TRBJ2-1
v_gene: TRBV6-5
abundance: NA

CDR3aa: CASSVVGAGNEQFF
CDR3nt: TGTGCCAGCAGCGTAGTGGGGGCCGGGAATGAGCAGTTCTTC
d_gene: NA
j_gene: TRBJ2-1
v_gene: TRBV9
abundance: once

CDR3aa: CASSYPLGNYYGYTF
CDR3nt: TGTGCCAGCAGTTACCCCCTAGGGAATTATTATGGCTACACCTTC
d_gene: NA
j_gene: TRBJ1-2
v_gene: TRBV6-5
abundance: NA

CDR3aa: CASSQASGGSSDTQYF
CDR3nt: TGTGCCAGCAGCCAAGCTTCTGGCGGGAGTTCAGATACGCAGTATTTT
d_gene: TRBD2
j_gene: TRBJ2-3
v_gene: TRBV14
abundance: NA

CDR3aa: CASSLSGPPSYEQYF
CDR3nt: TGCGCCAGCAGCTTGTCAGGGCCACCTTCCTACGAGCAGTACTTC
d_gene: NA
j_gene: TRBJ2-7
v_gene: TRBV5-1
abundance: NA

CDR3aa: CASKGGETQYF
CDR3nt: TGTGCCAGCAAGGGGGGGGAGACCCAGTACTTC
d_gene: NA
j_gene: TRBJ2-5
v_gene: TRBV6-6
abundance: once

CDR3aa: CASSYQSGELFF
CDR3nt: TGTGCCAGCAGTTACCAGTCCGGGGAGCTGTTTTTT
d_gene: NA
j_gene: TRBJ2-2
v_gene: TRBV27
abundance: NA

CDR3aa: CASSLFSGYSGNTIYF
CDR3nt: TGTGCCAGCAGCTTGTTCTCCGGGTACTCTGGAAACACCATATATTTT
d_gene: NA
j_gene: TRBJ1-3
v_gene: TRBV5-6
abundance: once

CDR3aa: CASRPTSGRGTGELFF
CDR3nt: TGTGCCAGCAGACCCACTAGCGGGAGGGGAACCGGGGAGCTGTTTTTT
d_gene: TRBD2
j_gene: TRBJ2-2
v_gene: TRBV11-2
abundance: NA

CDR3aa: CASSLSLAGDNEQFF
CDR3nt: TGTGCCAGCAGTTTATCCCTAGCGGGGGACAATGAGCAGTTCTTC
d_gene: TRBD2
j_gene: TRBJ2-1
v_gene: TRBV27
abundance: NA

CDR3aa: CASTLAGGPGSEQFF
CDR3nt: TGTGCCAGCACCTTAGCGGGAGGGCCCGGGTCTGAGCAGTTCTTC
d_gene: TRBD2
j_gene: TRBJ2-1
v_gene: TRBV28
abundance: NA

CDR3aa: CASSEGVKGSDTQYF
CDR3nt: TGTGCCAGCAGTGAGGGGGTCAAGGGGTCGGATACGCAGTATTTT
d_gene: NA
j_gene: TRBJ2-3
v_gene: TRBV5-4
abundance: once

CDR3aa: CATSGRNNEQFF
CDR3nt: TGTGCCACTAGCGGGCGAAACAATGAGCAGTTCTTC
d_gene: TRBD2
j_gene: TRBJ2-1
v_gene: TRBV19
abundance: NA

CDR3aa: CASSLLRNTEAFF
CDR3nt: TGTGCCAGCAGCTTGTTGAGGAACACTGAAGCTTTCTTT
d_gene: NA
j_gene: TRBJ1-1
v_gene: TRBV5-6
abundance: NA

CDR3aa: CAISWTSGETDTQYF
CDR3nt: TGTGCCATCAGTTGGACTAGCGGGGAGACAGATACGCAGTATTTT
d_gene: TRBD2
j_gene: TRBJ2-3
v_gene: TRBV10-3
abundance: NA

CDR3aa: CASSSQQGGNQPQHF
CDR3nt: TGTGCCAGCAGTTCCCAGCAGGGAGGAAATCAGCCCCAGCATTTT
d_gene: NA
j_gene: TRBJ1-5
v_gene: TRBV28
abundance: NA

CDR3aa: CASSLARGRVQETQYF
CDR3nt: TGTGCCAGCAGCTTAGCTAGGGGAAGGGTTCAAGAGACCCAGTACTTC
d_gene: NA
j_gene: TRBJ2-5
v_gene: TRBV7-8
abundance: NA

CDR3aa: CASKGQTKSNTEAFF
CDR3nt: TGTGCCAGCAAGGGACAGACCAAATCTAACACTGAAGCTTTCTTT
d_gene: TRBD1
j_gene: TRBJ1-1
v_gene: TRBV2
abundance: NA

CDR3aa: CASNRPGNSYNEQFF
CDR3nt: TGTGCCAGTAACCGACCAGGAAACTCCTACAATGAGCAGTTCTTC
d_gene: NA
j_gene: TRBJ2-1
v_gene: TRBV28
abundance: once

CDR3aa: CASSQVPYILPTEKVGQPQHF
CDR3nt: TGTGCCAGCAGCCAAGTACCCTACATTCTACCCACAGAGAAGGTTGGTCAGCCCCAGCATTTT
d_gene: NA
j_gene: TRBJ1-5
v_gene: TRBV14
abundance: NA

CDR3aa: CASSRSGSVSTGELFF
CDR3nt: TGTGCCAGCAGTAGGAGCGGGAGTGTTTCGACCGGGGAGCTGTTTTTT
d_gene: TRBD2
j_gene: TRBJ2-2
v_gene: TRBV28
abundance: NA

CDR3aa: CASSLGAGDQETQYF
CDR3nt: TGTGCCAGCAGCTTAGGGGCCGGGGACCAAGAGACCCAGTACTTC
d_gene: NA
j_gene: TRBJ2-5
v_gene: TRBV7-9
abundance: NA

CDR3aa: CASSPRGEYEQYF
CDR3nt: TGTGCCAGCAGCCCCCGTGGGGAGTACGAGCAGTACTTC
d_gene: NA
j_gene: TRBJ2-7
v_gene: TRBV5-6
abundance: NA

CDR3aa: CASSHRLADRTDTQYF
CDR3nt: TGCGCCAGCAGCCACCGACTAGCGGATCGCACAGATACGCAGTATTTT
d_gene: TRBD2
j_gene: TRBJ2-3
v_gene: TRBV4-1
abundance: NA

CDR3aa: CASSFRFQGQETQYF
CDR3nt: TGTGCCAGCAGCTTTAGGTTCCAGGGACAAGAGACCCAGTACTTC
d_gene: NA
j_gene: TRBJ2-5
v_gene: TRBV5-5
abundance: NA

CDR3aa: CAWSVKGNQPQHF
CDR3nt: TGTGCCTGGAGTGTAAAGGGAAACCAGCCCCAGCATTTT
d_gene: NA
j_gene: TRBJ1-5
v_gene: TRBV30
abundance: NA